This is a list of T cell receptor beta chains from one sample in a study of human T cells and chemical hapten exposure. Each CDR3 protein gets one entry after TCRdb re-called the RACE reads with MiXCR. Here the sample spans tens of thousands of distinct CDR3 sequences, 8.6% being singletons. Sequencing used whole blood. The receptors were sampled from a male donor in good health. Some clones in this sample may be carry-over from other donors' samples. The CDR3 runs from the conserved cysteine through the conserved F or W. The D gene is left open where the match is weak. Only some rows state a clone size, as once, few, many or a class for expanded clones.

>TRBD1|TRBJ2-5|-|TRBV27
CASSFPDRGRQETQYF
TGTGCCAGCAGTTTCCCGGACAGGGGAAGGCAAGAGACCCAGTACTTC
>-|TRBJ2-3|-|TRBV9
CASSVAYSDTQYF
TGTGCCAGCAGCGTAGCTTATTCAGATACGCAGTATTTT
>-|TRBJ2-1|-|TRBV6-5
CASSYSSYNEQFF
TGTGCCAGCAGTTACTCCAGCTACAATGAGCAGTTCTTC
>-|TRBJ2-3|-|TRBV20-1
CSARDDSDTQYF
TGCAGTGCTAGAGACGATTCAGATACGCAGTATTTT
>TRBD1|TRBJ1-2|-|TRBV7-9
CASSSRTGMSGYTF
TGTGCCAGCAGCTCCCGGACAGGGATGAGTGGCTACACCTTC
>-|TRBJ1-1|few|TRBV12-5
CASVENTEAFF
TGTGCTAGTGTAGAGAACACTGAAGCTTTCTTT
>-|TRBJ1-6|few|TRBV14
CASSQEWVGNSPLHF
TGTGCCAGCAGCCAAGAATGGGTGGGGAATTCACCCCTCCACTTT
>-|TRBJ2-1|-|TRBV4-1
CASSAQGPVNEQFF
TGCGCCAGCAGCGCACAGGGTCCCGTAAATGAGCAGTTCTTC
>-|TRBJ1-2|few|TRBV29-1
CSVLRSYGYTF
TGCAGCGTTCTCCGTTCCTATGGCTACACCTTC
>TRBD2|TRBJ2-5|many|TRBV9
CASSVATSGRQETQYF
TGTGCCAGCAGCGTAGCGACTAGCGGGAGGCAAGAGACCCAGTACTTC
>-|TRBJ1-5|-|TRBV4-1
CASSQDKGLRQPQHF
TGCGCCAGCAGCCAAGATAAAGGGTTAAGACAGCCCCAGCATTTT
>-|TRBJ1-1|once|TRBV30
CAWKGEEAFF
TGTGCCTGGAAAGGGGAAGAAGCTTTCTTT
>TRBD1|TRBJ2-3|-|TRBV10-3
CAISDREDTQYF
TGTGCCATCAGCGACAGGGAAGATACGCAGTATTTT
>-|TRBJ2-2|many|TRBV6-5
CASRSSEGHTGELFF
TGTGCCAGCAGGAGTAGCGAAGGGCACACCGGGGAGCTGTTTTTT
>-|TRBJ2-6|many|TRBV9
CASSVRGSGANVLTF
TGTGCCAGCAGCGTGCGGGGCTCTGGGGCCAACGTCCTGACTTTC
>-|TRBJ2-3|-|TRBV13
CASSFGAGIDTQYF
TGTGCCAGCAGCTTCGGTGCGGGGATAGATACGCAGTATTTT
>TRBD1|TRBJ1-5|few|TRBV20-1
CSALQGAGNQPQHF
TGCAGTGCTCTACAGGGGGCAGGGAATCAGCCCCAGCATTTT
>-|TRBJ2-1|-|TRBV30
CAWSARGGEQFF
TGTGCCTGGAGTGCGCGTGGGGGTGAGCAGTTCTTC
>-|TRBJ1-2|many|TRBV20-1
CSAKGTAANYGYTF
TGCAGTGCCAAAGGGACCGCAGCTAACTATGGCTACACCTTC
>TRBD1|TRBJ2-5|-|TRBV7-6
CASSPAAGGSGKTQYF
TGTGCCAGCAGCCCGGCGGCAGGGGGATCAGGAAAGACCCAGTACTTC
>-|TRBJ2-3|-|TRBV18
CASSPPFPTDTQYF
TGTGCCAGCTCACCACCGTTCCCCACAGATACGCAGTATTTT
>-|TRBJ1-1|-|TRBV29-1
CSVLPAGLEAFF
TGCAGCGTCTTACCCGCAGGGTTGGAAGCTTTCTTT
>-|TRBJ2-3|few|TRBV27
CASSLFPTDTQYF
TGTGCCAGCAGTTTATTTCCCACAGATACGCAGTATTTT
>TRBD1|TRBJ1-2|-|TRBV18
CASSPWGTGVNGYTF
TGTGCCAGCTCACCATGGGGAACAGGGGTCAATGGCTACACCTTC
>TRBD1|TRBJ1-5|-|TRBV10-3
CAISESTPGTGLQPQHF
TGTGCCATCAGTGAGTCGACGCCAGGGACAGGGCTTCAGCCCCAGCATTTT
>-|TRBJ2-7|few|TRBV2
CASKNLDSFGEQYF
TGTGCCAGCAAAAACCTTGACAGTTTTGGCGAGCAGTACTTC
>-|TRBJ2-7|-|TRBV27
CASQRASRTYEQYF
TGTGCCAGTCAGAGGGCTAGCAGGACCTACGAGCAGTACTTC
>-|TRBJ1-1|-|TRBV20-1
CRMIRGSGTEAFF
TGCAGGATGATAAGGGGGTCGGGAACTGAAGCTTTCTTT
>-|TRBJ2-2|-|TRBV5-1
CASSFREIIKNTGELFF
TGCGCCAGCAGCTTTAGGGAGATTATAAAGAACACCGGGGAGCTGTTTTTT
>-|TRBJ2-3|many|TRBV24-1
CATSDDEDTQYF
TGTGCCACCAGTGATGACGAAGATACGCAGTATTTT
>TRBD1|TRBJ1-4|-|TRBV29-1
CSVGTGGREKLFF
TGCAGCGTTGGGACAGGGGGCCGAGAAAAACTGTTTTTT
>TRBD1|TRBJ1-4|-|TRBV4-2
CASSQVLQGSNEKLFF
TGTGCCAGCAGCCAAGTCCTACAGGGGTCTAATGAAAAACTGTTTTTT
>TRBD2|TRBJ2-4|few|TRBV20-1
CSAPDSGGAKNIQYF
TGCAGTGCCCCCGATAGCGGGGGCGCCAAAAACATTCAGTACTTC
>-|TRBJ2-3|-|TRBV12-3/TRBV12-4
CASSLYRTGKGLDTRYF
TGTGCCAGCAGCCTTTATAGGACCGGGAAGGGTTTGGATACGCGGTATTTT
>-|TRBJ2-7|-|TRBV20-1
CSARDPAGGYEQYF
TGCAGTGCTAGAGATCCGGCAGGGGGGTACGAGCAGTACTTC
>TRBD1|TRBJ2-1|-|TRBV29-1
CSVADRGIYNEQFF
TGCAGCGTTGCGGACAGGGGAATCTACAATGAGCAGTTCTTC
>-|TRBJ2-7|many|TRBV12-3/TRBV12-4
CASSLGRNEQYF
TGTGCCAGCAGTTTAGGTCGCAACGAGCAGTACTTC
>-|TRBJ2-1|-|TRBV9
CASSVRGRNEQFF
TGTGCCAGCAGCGTGAGGGGTAGGAATGAGCAGTTCTTC
>-|TRBJ1-1|many|TRBV20-1
CSARDRGTLEAFF
TGCAGTGCTAGAGATCGGGGCACCCTTGAAGCTTTCTTT
>-|TRBJ2-6|many|TRBV18
CASSPPAGANVLTF
TGTGCCAGCTCACCACCGGCTGGGGCCAACGTCCTGACTTTC
>TRBD1|TRBJ2-7|-|TRBV7-2
CASSSGQGTYEQYF
TGTGCCAGCAGCTCGGGACAGGGGACCTACGAGCAGTACTTC
>-|TRBJ1-5|-|TRBV6-5
CASSYSFSNQPQHF
TGTGCCAGCAGTTACTCGTTTAGCAATCAGCCCCAGCATTTT
>TRBD1|TRBJ1-2|-|TRBV18
CASSPFGSQGEYGYTF
TGTGCCAGCTCACCTTTTGGGTCACAGGGGGAATATGGCTACACCTTC
>TRBD2|TRBJ2-1|few|TRBV7-8
CASSPHVGAGGTYNEQFF
TGTGCCAGCAGCCCTCACGTGGGAGCGGGAGGGACCTACAATGAGCAGTTCTTC
>TRBD1|TRBJ2-3|-|TRBV29-1
CSVKAGTGSTDTQYF
TGCAGCGTGAAAGCCGGGACAGGTAGCACAGATACGCAGTATTTT
>TRBD2|TRBJ2-1|few|TRBV7-9
CASSRGLAGVNEQFF
TGTGCCAGCAGCCGCGGACTAGCGGGAGTCAATGAGCAGTTCTTC
>-|TRBJ2-6|few|TRBV6-4
CASSDSPPSGANVLTF
TGTGCCAGCAGTGACTCTCCCCCCTCTGGGGCCAACGTCCTGACTTTC
>-|TRBJ2-7|few|TRBV15
CATSRSGYLYEQYF
TGTGCCACCAGCAGATCAGGGTACCTCTACGAGCAGTACTTC
>-|TRBJ1-5|few|TRBV2
CASRASTVDQPQHF
TGTGCCAGCAGGGCCTCGACAGTCGATCAGCCCCAGCATTTT
>TRBD2|TRBJ2-3|many|TRBV20-1
CSARRSMWESGLGTQYF
TGCAGTGCTAGGAGATCAATGTGGGAATCGGGACTAGGGACGCAGTATTTT
>-|TRBJ2-7|few|TRBV6-1
CATDTRGFYEQYF
TGTGCCACCGATACACGGGGGTTCTACGAGCAGTACTTC
>-|TRBJ1-1|-|TRBV11-3
CASSSRGRTEAFF
TGTGCCAGCAGCTCCAGGGGTAGGACTGAAGCTTTCTTT
>-|TRBJ1-1|-|TRBV4-3
CASSQDRALNTEAFF
TGCGCCAGCAGCCAAGATAGGGCCCTGAACACTGAAGCTTTCTTT
>-|TRBJ2-1|-|TRBV10-3
CAISETGQNTNEQFF
TGTGCCATCAGTGAGACCGGACAGAACACGAATGAGCAGTTCTTC
>-|TRBJ1-3|-|TRBV7-9
CASSLARDIRRSSGNTIYF
TGTGCCAGCAGCTTAGCGAGGGACATTAGAAGGAGCTCTGGAAACACCATATATTTT
>TRBD2|TRBJ2-1|-|TRBV5-6
CASSLEPGLAGTNEQFF
TGTGCCAGCAGCTTGGAACCGGGACTAGCGGGAACCAATGAGCAGTTCTTC
>-|TRBJ2-2|-|TRBV3-1
CASSDSAEFDTGELFF
TGTGCCAGCAGCGACTCCGCGGAATTCGACACCGGGGAGCTGTTTTTT
>-|TRBJ2-1|few|TRBV5-4
CASSSGPGGPLDNEQFF
TGTGCCAGCAGCTCGGGCCCCGGGGGGCCTCTCGACAATGAGCAGTTCTTC
>-|TRBJ2-7|many|TRBV20-1
CSARDLSGYEQYF
TGCAGTGCTAGAGACCTCAGCGGTTACGAGCAGTACTTC